This T cell receptor beta chain was retrieved from a study of T cell changes during pregnancy in multiple sclerosis. TCRdb's table, derived via immunoSEQ multiplex PCR, lists solely in-frame clones and lacks some. The sample includes 45,000 or so clones, just over 90% of them seen just once. Germline values: CDR1 SGHDN, CDR2 FVKESK. Trimming took 5 bases from V and 5 from J; bases not matched to a gene: 3. This CDR3 region has 15 residues. The sequencing sample was made of PBMCs (not recorded whether the cells were cultured). This sequence joins TRBV14 and TRBJ2-3; TRBD2 matches 14 bases. The clonotype was recovered from a female donor with multiple sclerosis, enrolled in a pregnancy study. The CDR3: CASSFGLAGGDTQYF. The CDR3 DNA is TGTGCCAGCAGCTTCGGACTAGCGGGAGGAGATACGCAGTATTTT.